One T cell receptor (beta chain) is described in this entry. This entry comes from a study of T cell repertoires in aging, cancer and after chemotherapy. Study details: Donors were grouped into six age bands spanning 30 or younger through 70 or older. Clear clonal overlap appeared across healthy donor samples taken over several months to years.

Amplification of TCR beta used genomic DNA extracted from peripheral blood. Multiplex touch-down PCR with TRB-A/B primers amplified rearranged V-D-J TRB sequences. TCRdb reprocessed the multiplex PCR reads via MiXCR and lists one record per CDR3 protein. The sample lists 10,000 or so distinct CDR3 sequences, 32% occurring once. This CDR3 has 16 residues. Per germline, CDR1 MNHEY and CDR2 SVGEGT. Trimming cost V 6 bases and J 4 bases; bases outside gene matches: 11. Sequencing was done on a sample of blood. The receptor's source is a human donor in good health. The donor label of this sample is uncertain. The V call is TRBV6-2 or TRBV6-3, the J call TRBJ2-1; 8 nucleotides agree with TRBD2. The CDR3 region is CASSGIAGTIYNEQFF. As DNA, the CDR3 is TGTGCCAGCAGCGGGATAGCGGGGACTATATACAATGAGCAGTTCTTC.